This TCR beta chain was captured by sequencing in a study of spatial heterogeneity in lung cancer. Study-level information: Within raw reads, each unique TCR and UMI combination appeared on average more than ten times.

TCRdb fed the 5' RACE reads into MiXCR, producing one record per CDR3 protein. The profile covers over a thousand distinct CDR3 sequences, with about 20% appearing a single time and about 18% taken by the ten largest. The germline V gene encodes CDR1 SGHDT and CDR2 YYEEEE. Trimming removed 0 bases at V and 7 bases at J, with 14 bases between. CDR3 size: 14 residues. Study findings and constraints: Tumoral mutation counts were tracked by counts of expanded intratumoral alpha and beta TCRs.

Concerning this clonotype: Antigen: not known. Little can be read into the size of this beta chain, an off-target read in a library designed for alpha chains.

Time point noted: sample taken at primary tumor resection. The chain couples TRBV5-6 to TRBJ2-7; D uncertain. The sequences come from lung tumor tissue, collected at surgery. This receptor was obtained from a male donor with early-stage non-small cell lung cancer. This CDR3 is CASSLAALVREQYF. CDR3 DNA: TGTGCCAGCAGCTTGGCCGCGCTAGTAAGGGAGCAGTACTTC.